This T cell receptor (beta chain) was retrieved from a study of T-cell reconstitution after alpha-beta-depleted transplantation in children. Trimming took 0 bases from V and 4 from J; bases not matched to a gene: 12. Germline V gives CDR1 LGHNA, CDR2 YSLEER. The CDR3 sequence is 18 residues long. Unique molecular identifiers were used to barcode this TCRbeta library. TCRdb re-derived calls from the PCR reads in MiXCR, one entry per CDR3 protein. The table records nearly 350,000 distinct CDR3 sequences, around 16% of them present only once. This clonotype has a handful of counts. The material sequenced was PBMCs, mostly from graft donor cells, taken 360 days after TCRalphabeta/CD19-depleted stem cell transplant. The sequence was collected from a male patient aged 2-15 years who had a stem cell transplant for acute lymphoblastic leukemia, so the T cells may come from the graft donor. The genes are TRBV4-3 and TRBJ2-1, with 7 bases identical to TRBD2. The CDR3 is CASSQDPPPSGFYNEQFF. The CDR3, as DNA: TGCGCCAGCAGCCAAGATCCCCCACCTAGCGGATTTTACAATGAGCAGTTCTTC.